This T cell receptor (beta chain) appears in the sequencing data of a study of cytomegalovirus exposure and HLA in healthy donors. As to this clone: One junction end disagrees with the germline gene, perhaps due to a read error.

PCR used 60 Vbeta primers and 13 Jbeta primers. Assay used: immunoSEQ multiplex PCR; TCRdb lists only in-frame clones, some missing. The table includes about 130,000 clones, under 85% detected once. Germline V gene sequence: CDR1 SSHAT, CDR2 FNYEAQ (reference sequence). The CDR3 is 14 amino acids. This chain uses TRBV7-7 with TRBJ2-1; 9 positions agree with TRBD2. The sequence was obtained from a young man in good health and CMV-seronegative. Sequencing used PBMCs. The CDR3 sequence: CASSTRGTSTEQFF. CDR3 coding DNA: TGTGCTAGCAGCACGCGTGGGACTAGCACTGAGCAGTTCTTC. The complete variable domain, with remaining parts taken from reference TRBV7-7 and TRBJ2-1, reads GAGVSQSPRYKVTKRGQDVTLRCDPISSHATLYWYQQALGQGPEFLTYFNYEAQPDKSGLPSDRFSAERPEGSISTLTIQRTEQRDSAMYRCASSTRGTSTEQFFGPGTRLTVL.